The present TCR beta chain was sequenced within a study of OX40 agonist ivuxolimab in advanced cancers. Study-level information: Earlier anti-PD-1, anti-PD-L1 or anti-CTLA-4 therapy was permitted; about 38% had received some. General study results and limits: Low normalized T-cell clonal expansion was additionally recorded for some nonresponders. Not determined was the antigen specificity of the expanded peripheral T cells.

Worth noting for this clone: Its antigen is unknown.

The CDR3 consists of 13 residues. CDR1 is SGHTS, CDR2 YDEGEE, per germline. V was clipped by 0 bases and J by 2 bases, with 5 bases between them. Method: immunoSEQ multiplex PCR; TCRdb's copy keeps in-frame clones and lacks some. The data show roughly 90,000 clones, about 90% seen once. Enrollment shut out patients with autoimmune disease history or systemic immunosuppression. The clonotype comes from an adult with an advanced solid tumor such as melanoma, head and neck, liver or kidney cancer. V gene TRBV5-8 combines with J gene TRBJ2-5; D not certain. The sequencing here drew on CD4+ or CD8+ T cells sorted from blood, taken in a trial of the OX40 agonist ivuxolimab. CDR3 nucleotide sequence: TGTGCCAGCAGCTTGGATAGGCAAGAGACCCAGTACTTC. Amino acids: CASSLDRQETQYF. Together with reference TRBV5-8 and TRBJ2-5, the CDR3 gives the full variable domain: EAGVTQSPTHLIKTRGQQATLRCSPISGHTSVYWYQQALGLGLQFLLWYDEGEERNRGNFPPRFSGRQFPNYSSELNVNALELEDSALYLCASSLDRQETQYFGPGTRLLVL.